This passage covers 23 T cell receptor beta chains from one sample sequenced in a study of Ad26.COV2.S vaccination and SARS-CoV-2 variants. Treatment reported: around 19 received Ad26.COV2.S at low or high dose, single or two shots; a few received placebo; per-sample allocation not given. Samples were taken on day 63 after the first vaccine or placebo injection. Some clones are missing from TCRdb's copy, which holds only in-frame ones; the method was immunoSEQ multiplex PCR. The sample has about 320,000 clones, roughly nine tenths seen once. The sequences come from peripheral blood, collected in a trial of Ad26.COV2.S vaccine versus placebo. The receptor set was obtained from a person aged 18 to 59 who received the Ad26.COV2.S COVID-19 vaccine or a placebo.

The chain recombines TRBV5-1 with TRBJ2-7; perhaps TRBD1 as D (5 bases). The ends were cut back, 4 bases at V and 5 bases at J, with 16 bases in the middle. The CDR3 totals 14 residues. Per the germline V gene, CDR1 is SGHRS and CDR2 is YFSETQ. The CDR3 nucleotides read TGCGCCAGCAGCACGGACATGTCAGTTGACGAGCAGTACTTC. It translates to CASSTDMSVDEQYF.

In its sample, this clone was seen a few times. V gene TRBV27 combines with J gene TRBJ2-2, with a tentative D call TRBD2 (7 bases). The V gene's germline CDR1 is MNHEY and CDR2 SMNVEV (reference sequence). The V end lost 4 bases, the J end lost 4 bases, and 19 bases lay between the germline ends. The CDR3 runs 17 residues. The CDR3 DNA follows: TGTGCCAGCAGTTCAAAGGGGGGGGCCTATGGCACCGGGGAGCTGTTTTTT. It specifies CASSSKGGAYGTGELFF.

The V gene is TRBV7-7, the J gene TRBJ2-1; D is undetermined. The CDR3 is 14 residues long. V lost 1 base, J lost 7 bases, and 11 bases lay in between. Germline lookup yields CDR1 SSHAT and CDR2 FNYEAQ (reference sequence). The CDR3 protein is CASSLGTFVNEQFF. CDR3 nucleotides: TGTGCCAGCAGCTTAGGGACCTTTGTGAATGAGCAGTTCTTC. The full variable domain, its missing parts supplied by reference TRBV7-7 and TRBJ2-1, is GAGVSQSPRYKVTKRGQDVTLRCDPISSHATLYWYQQALGQGPEFLTYFNYEAQPDKSGLPSDRFSAERPEGSISTLTIQRTEQRDSAMYRCASSLGTFVNEQFFGPGTRLTVL.

The chain uses TRBV12-3 or TRBV12-4 and TRBJ1-2, with 8 nucleotides matching TRBD1. V trimming: 6 bases; J trimming: 4 bases; junction bases outside the gene matches: 4. The CDR3 totals 13 residues. CDR3 amino acids: CASSPDRGYGYTF. CDR3 bases: TGTGCCAGCAGCCCCGACAGGGGCTATGGCTACACCTTC.

This clone has only one observation. The same CDR3 arises from other DNA sequences in this sample as well. The chain couples TRBV19 to TRBJ1-1, with TRBD1 as a possible D gene (6 bases). The V end lost 3 bases, the J end lost 4 bases, and 9 bases lay between the germline ends. Germline values: CDR1 LNHDA, CDR2 SQIVND (reference sequence). This CDR3 region has 13 residues. Written as DNA, the CDR3 is TGTGCCAGTAGTATCCGAGGGGGCACTGAAGCTTTCTTT. Protein sequence: CASSIRGGTEAFF.

The chain couples TRBV3-1 (or the pseudogene TRBV3-2) to TRBJ1-4, with TRBD1 matching over 9 bases. The CDR3 runs 15 residues. The V gene's germline CDR1 is LGHDT and CDR2 YNNKEL (reference sequence). Trimming took 4 bases from V and 3 from J; bases not matched to a gene: 3. The CDR3 region is CASSPRQGANEKLFF. The DNA of the CDR3 is TGTGCCAGCAGCCCCAGACAGGGGGCTAATGAAAAACTGTTTTTT.

This chain uses TRBV7-2 with TRBJ1-5; no definite D call. V was trimmed by 2 bases and J by 2 bases, leaving 13 bases between them. The CDR3 has 16 residues. CDR1 and CDR2 (germline): SGHTA, FQGNSA. The CDR3 bases are TGTGCCAGCAGCTTAAAGGGTAGAGGCGGCAATCAGCCCCAGCATTTT. Translating it yields CASSLKGRGGNQPQHF.

The gene calls are TRBV25-1 and TRBJ1-2; 8 positions match TRBD1. The CDR3 runs 15 residues. Germline V gene sequence: CDR1 MGHDK, CDR2 SYGVNS. The V segment lost 6 bases and the J segment 8 bases; nucleotides outside the gene matches: 14. The CDR3 region has the DNA TGTGCCAGCAGCCTTTTCGGACAGGGCGAGCGGGGCTACACCTTC. It specifies CASSLFGQGERGYTF.

The genes are TRBV11-2 and TRBJ2-5; 11 bases are shared with TRBD2. V lost 0 bases to trimming and J lost 5 bases; unmatched junction nucleotides: 5. Germline V gives CDR1 SGHAT, CDR2 FQNNGV. The CDR3 is made up of 16 amino acids. CDR3 region: CASSLDLAGGVETQYF. The CDR3 coding sequence is TGTGCCAGCAGCTTAGATCTAGCGGGGGGCGTGGAGACCCAGTACTTC.

The genes are TRBV11-2 and TRBJ1-1; 7 bases align to TRBD1. CDR3 length: 14 amino acids. Germline values: CDR1 SGHAT, CDR2 FQNNGV. The V and J ends lost 5 bases and 5 bases, in that order; junction bases with no gene match: 8. The CDR3 coding sequence is TGTGCCAGCAGCCCGGGACAGTTTCTTACTGAAGCTTTCTTT. Translated: CASSPGQFLTEAFF. Complete variable domain (other parts from reference TRBV11-2 and TRBJ1-1): EAGVAQSPRYKIIEKRQSVAFWCNPISGHATLYWYQQILGQGPKLLIQFQNNGVVDDSQLPKDRFSAERLKGVDSTLKIQPAKLEDSAVYLCASSPGQFLTEAFFGQGTRLTVV.

Turning to this clone: The junction does not match germline at one end; this may be a read error. V and J are TRBV9 and TRBJ2-2; TRBD1 might be the D (5 bases). CDR1 SGDLS and CDR2 YYNGEE come from the germline V gene. The CDR3 has 11 amino acids. CDR3 DNA sequence: TGTGCGAGCAAGGGGACCGGGGAGCTGTTTTTT. It specifies CASKGTGELFF. Looking up the rest from reference TRBV9 and TRBJ2-2 gives the full variable domain: DSGVTQTPKHLITATGQRVTLRCSPRSGDLSVYWYQQSLDQGLQFLIQYYNGEERAKGNILERFSAQQFPDLHSELNLSSLELGDSALYFCASKGTGELFFGEGSRLTVL.

The chain employs TRBV3-1 (or the pseudogene TRBV3-2) and TRBJ1-2; D gene unclear. The V and J ends lost 0 bases and 7 bases respectively, with 6 bases between them. Germline CDR1 reads LGHDT; CDR2 reads YNNKEL (reference sequence). The CDR3 contains 12 residues. The CDR3 DNA sequence: TGTGCCAGCAGCCAAGAAAGTGTTGGCTACACCTTC. It specifies CASSQESVGYTF.

The chain has TRBV7-2 and TRBJ2-1; D is unresolved. V gave up 5 bases and J gave up 0 bases, with 5 bases separating them. Germline CDR1 SGHTA, CDR2 FQGNSA. The CDR3 contains 13 residues. CDR3 sequence (DNA): TGTGCCAGCAGCCTGAGCTCCTACAATGAGCAGTTCTTC. It yields the protein CASSLSSYNEQFF.

The chain joins TRBV27 to TRBJ1-4; no clear D. The germline V and J ends were trimmed by 0 bases and 10 bases, with 12 bases remaining between them. The CDR3 contains 14 residues. Germline V CDR1 and CDR2: MNHEY, SMNVEV (reference sequence). The DNA of the CDR3 is TGTGCCAGCAGTTTATCATCGGGCTTTGGAAAACTGTTTTTT. Translating gives CASSLSSGFGKLFF.

The chain links TRBV2 to TRBJ1-3; TRBD1 matches 11 bases. The CDR3 consists of 15 residues. V was clipped by 8 bases and J by 0 bases; unmatched bases: 3. Germline assignment: CDR1 SNHLY and CDR2 FYNNEI. CDR3 residues: CASQGTGGSGNTIYF. The CDR3 bases are TGTGCCAGCCAGGGGACAGGGGGCTCTGGAAACACCATATATTTT.

The chain combines TRBV13 with TRBJ1-1; D unclear. Deletions cut 1 base from V and 5 bases from J, with 14 bases between. Germline CDR1 reads PRHDT; CDR2 reads FYEKMQ (reference sequence). The length of the CDR3 is 15 residues. This CDR3 reads CASSLEGRAGTEAFF. The CDR3 DNA reads TGTGCCAGCAGCTTAGAAGGGCGCGCGGGTACTGAAGCTTTCTTT. The variable domain in full, with the rest retrieved from reference TRBV13 and TRBJ1-1, is AAGVIQSPRHLIKEKRETATLKCYPIPRHDTVYWYQQGPGQDPQFLISFYEKMQSDKGSIPDRFSAQQFSDYHSELNMSSLELGDSALYFCASSLEGRAGTEAFFGQGTRLTVV.

The J gene is TRBJ1-6, the V gene TRBV27; D uncertain. Between the trimmed V and J ends, which lost 1 base and 13 bases, there was a span of 11 bases. The germline CDR1 and CDR2 sequences are MNHEY and SMNVEV (reference sequence). The CDR3 consists of 13 residues. The CDR3 nucleotides read TGTGCCAGCAGTTTATTAGGGATTGGCCCCCTCCACTTT. This gives the protein CASSLLGIGPLHF.

The chain couples TRBV3-1 (or the pseudogene TRBV3-2) to TRBJ1-1; D is perhaps TRBD1 (6 bases). Per the germline V gene, CDR1 is LGHDT and CDR2 is YNNKEL (reference sequence). The CDR3 is 19 amino acids. The V gene lost 5 bases and the J gene lost 1 base, with 26 bases spanning the gap. The CDR3 nucleotides are TGTGCCAGCAGCACCCGAAGACCAGGGGTTGGGTCCGGGAACACTGAAGCTTTCTTT. Protein: CASSTRRPGVGSGNTEAFF.

The rearrangement links TRBV7-2 to TRBJ2-1; TRBD1 agrees at 9 bases. V shed 5 bases and J 5 bases; nucleotides not matched to a gene: 10. This CDR3 region has 16 residues. Germline loops: CDR1 SGHTA, CDR2 FQGNSA. The DNA of the CDR3 is TGTGCCAGCAGCGGTCAACAGGACAGGGGCCACAATGAGCAGTTCTTC. This codes for CASSGQQDRGHNEQFF. Variable domain in full (rest from reference TRBV7-2 and TRBJ2-1): GAGVSQSPSNKVTEKGKDVELRCDPISGHTALYWYRQSLGQGLEFLIYFQGNSAPDKSGLPSDRFSAERTGGSVSTLTIQRTQQEDSAVYLCASSGQQDRGHNEQFFGPGTRLTVL.

V usage is TRBV5-8 and J usage is TRBJ2-5, with D uncertain. This CDR3 has 9 residues. V lost 4 bases, J lost 12 bases, and 7 bases lay in between. CDR1 is SGHTS and CDR2 is YDEGEE in the germline V gene. CDR3 loop: CASSPREYF. The CDR3 bases are TGTGCCAGCAGCCCTCGTGAGTACTTC. The whole variable domain, filled in from reference TRBV5-8 and TRBJ2-5, reads EAGVTQSPTHLIKTRGQQATLRCSPISGHTSVYWYQQALGLGLQFLLWYDEGEERNRGNFPPRFSGRQFPNYSSELNVNALELEDSALYLCASSPREYFGPGTRLLVL.

V is TRBV25-1 and J is TRBJ2-3; TRBD2 agrees at 10 bases. Germline CDR1 is MGHDK and CDR2 is SYGVNS. CDR3 size: 17 residues. V lost 3 bases, J lost 4 bases, and 10 bases stayed unmatched. The CDR3 DNA sequence: TGTGCCAGCAGTGATGTTAGCGGGAGGCCCTTCGCAGATACGCAGTATTTT. Translating it yields CASSDVSGRPFADTQYF.

The chain combines TRBV5-1 with TRBJ1-1; D possibly corresponds to TRBD1 (6 bases). The V gene lost 1 base and the J gene lost 1 base, with 11 bases spanning the gap. Per the germline V gene, CDR1 is SGHRS and CDR2 is YFSETQ. There are 15 residues in the CDR3. DNA for the CDR3: TGCGCCAGCAGCTTGATGGGACAAGAGAACACTGAAGCTTTCTTT. As protein: CASSLMGQENTEAFF. Full variable domain (remainder filled in from reference TRBV5-1 and TRBJ1-1): KAGVTQTPRYLIKTRGQQVTLSCSPISGHRSVSWYQQTPGQGLQFLFEYFSETQRNKGNFPGRFSGRQFSNSRSEMNVSTLELGDSALYLCASSLMGQENTEAFFGQGTRLTVV.

This clone has a single count. This chain connects TRBV9 to TRBJ2-1; the D is unclear. Trimming removed 2 bases from V and 10 bases from J, with 13 bases in between. The CDR3 covers 13 residues. Looked up from germline, CDR1 is SGDLS and CDR2 is YYNGEE. CDR3 in DNA: TGTGCCAGCAGCGTCTCTGACAACACCGAGCAGTTCTTC. This translates into CASSVSDNTEQFF. The full variable domain, rest sourced from reference TRBV9 and TRBJ2-1, is DSGVTQTPKHLITATGQRVTLRCSPRSGDLSVYWYQQSLDQGLQFLIQYYNGEERAKGNILERFSAQQFPDLHSELNLSSLELGDSALYFCASSVSDNTEQFFGPGTRLTVL.